Listed here are 31 T cell receptor beta chains from one sample, sequenced in a study of beta chain features in type 1 diabetes. All of the isolated RNA was reverse transcribed, so expressed TCRB transcripts were sequenced. Profiling relied on immunoSEQ multiplex PCR, and the TCRdb table lists in-frame clones only, not all of them. The sample has some 220,000 clones, roughly 11% seen once. The specimen sequenced was central memory CD4+ T cells from blood. These receptors all come from a man younger than 35 in good health.

This clone was counted only a few times. This CDR3 reads CAWRDLSGANVLTF. The CDR3 DNA sequence: TGTGCCTGGAGGGACCTCTCTGGGGCCAACGTCCTGACTTTC. The chain couples TRBV30 to TRBJ2-6; D gene unclear. Germline assignment: CDR1 GTSNPN and CDR2 SVGIG (reference sequence). The CDR3 is 14 residues long. Trimming shortened V by 3 bases and J by 0 bases, and 6 bases separated the two germline ends.

This clone showed up just a few times. The chain combines TRBV11-2 with TRBJ2-1; 7 bases align to TRBD1. Trimming took 1 base from V and 3 from J; bases not matched to a gene: 3. The CDR3 runs to 15 residues. Germline lookup yields CDR1 SGHAT and CDR2 FQNNGV. The CDR3 loop reads CASSLGTGGYNEQFF. The CDR3 nucleotides are TGTGCCAGCAGCTTAGGGACAGGAGGCTACAATGAGCAGTTCTTC.

V is TRBV27 and J is TRBJ1-5; D is uncertain. The ends were cut back, 7 bases at V and 4 bases at J, with 11 bases in the middle. Germline loops: CDR1 MNHEY, CDR2 SMNVEV (reference sequence). This CDR3 spans 13 amino acids. The CDR3, as DNA: TGTGCCAGCACTCTTCAGATTAATCAGCCCCAGCATTTT. It specifies CASTLQINQPQHF.

Only a few counts were recorded for this clone. The chain employs TRBV7-2 and TRBJ2-1; TRBD2 might be the D (6 bases). Trimming stripped 3 bases from V and 7 bases from J, with 16 bases between. This CDR3 has 15 amino acids. In germline, CDR1 is SGHTA, CDR2 FQGNSA. The chain's CDR3 is CASSLRLGSENEQFF. Written as DNA, the CDR3 is TGTGCCAGCAGCTTGAGACTAGGATCCGAGAATGAGCAGTTCTTC.

A few counts support this clone. The chain recombines TRBV29-1 with TRBJ2-3; 8 nucleotides match TRBD1. Germline V gene sequence: CDR1 SQVTM, CDR2 ANQGSEA. Trimming removed 3 bases from V and 5 bases from J; junction bases left unmatched: 4. This CDR3 is 13 amino acids long. CDR3 in amino acids: CSVDRGRRDTQYF. In DNA form, the CDR3 reads TGCAGCGTTGACAGGGGGCGCAGAGATACGCAGTATTTT.

The chain is built from TRBV13 and TRBJ2-7; 7 positions match TRBD2. Germline trimming cut 0 bases from V and 5 bases from J; bases unmatched to any gene: 7. Germline CDR1 reads PRHDT; CDR2 reads FYEKMQ (reference sequence). CDR3 length: 15 amino acids. CDR3 residues: CASSLGRRGGHEQYF. The CDR3 DNA reads as TGTGCCAGCAGCTTAGGCCGGAGGGGAGGGCACGAGCAGTACTTC.

Comment on this clone: A far larger clone is off by one base, so a read error is likely. The CDR3 coding sequence is TGTGCCAGCAGCAACGACAGGGGAGGAGAGACCCAGTACTTC. Amino acid sequence: CASSNDRGGETQYF. The genes are TRBV7-2 and TRBJ2-5, with 8 bases matching TRBD1. Germline loops: CDR1 SGHTA, CDR2 FQGNSA. V gave up 5 bases and J gave up 4 bases; unmatched junction bases: 6. This CDR3 comprises 14 residues.

This clone has just a few counts. The CDR3 DNA is TGTGCCAGCAAAAGGGTCAACAATGAGCAGTTCTTC. This encodes CASKRVNNEQFF. The V and J genes are TRBV2 and TRBJ2-1; D is ambiguous. V gave up 7 bases and J gave up 5 bases, with 9 bases separating them. The CDR3 is 12 amino acids. Germline assignment: CDR1 SNHLY and CDR2 FYNNEI.

The chain employs TRBV14 and TRBJ2-2; TRBD2 matches 10 bases. Germline CDR1 SGHDN, CDR2 FVKESK. The CDR3 is 17 amino acids. After removal of 4 bases from V and 5 bases from J, the junction contained 10 bases not matched to a gene. The DNA of the CDR3 is TGTGCCAGCAGCCCCGTTACTAGCGGGACGCGGACCGGGGAGCTGTTTTTT. It is translated as CASSPVTSGTRTGELFF. Complete variable domain (other parts from reference TRBV14 and TRBJ2-2): EAGVTQFPSHSVIEKGQTVTLRCDPISGHDNLYWYRRVMGKEIKFLLHFVKESKQDESGMPNNRFLAERTGGTYSTLKVQPAELEDSGVYFCASSPVTSGTRTGELFFGEGSRLTVL.

This clone was seen a handful of times. The V and J genes are TRBV28 and TRBJ1-4; D perhaps matches TRBD1 (5 bases). From germline, CDR1 is MDHEN and CDR2 SYDVKM. This CDR3 contains 15 residues. Trimming removed 3 bases at V and 5 bases at J, with 13 bases between. DNA of the CDR3: TGTGCCAGCAGTTTTCCCAGGGCCACCAATGAAAAACTGTTTTTT. Amino acids: CASSFPRATNEKLFF.

The J gene is TRBJ2-7, the V gene TRBV7-6, with D maybe TRBD1 (6 bases). Trimming removed 6 bases at V and 0 bases at J, with 12 bases between. CDR3 size: 14 residues. The V gene's germline CDR1 is SGHVS and CDR2 FNYEAQ. This chain's CDR3 is CASRLTGNSYEQYF. The DNA for the CDR3 is TGTGCCAGCAGACTAACAGGGAACTCCTACGAGCAGTACTTC.

The chain couples TRBV29-1 to TRBJ2-7; D perhaps matches TRBD1 (7 bases). CDR1 is SQVTM, CDR2 ANQGSEA, per germline. The CDR3 sequence is 13 residues long. Trimming took 7 bases from V and 6 from J, leaving 19 bases between them. The CDR3 here is CSGTRAGGGEQYF. CDR3 bases: TGCAGCGGTACGAGGGCAGGGGGAGGCGAGCAGTACTTC.

This chain uses TRBV27 with TRBJ2-1; possibly TRBD1 for D (6 bases). The CDR3 length is 14 residues. Germline CDR1 MNHEY, CDR2 SMNVEV (reference sequence). V dropped 5 bases and J dropped 8 bases, with 16 bases sitting between them. This CDR3 reads CASSILTQGDEQFF. The CDR3 DNA sequence: TGTGCCAGCAGTATCCTCACACAGGGCGATGAGCAGTTCTTC.

V is TRBV5-1 and J is TRBJ2-7, with D unclear. CDR1 is SGHRS and CDR2 is YFSETQ in the germline V gene. V shed 0 bases and J shed 6 bases, with 7 bases lying between them. There are 12 residues in the CDR3. Here the CDR3 reads CASSLGSREQYF. The CDR3 DNA reads TGCGCCAGCAGCTTGGGGAGTCGCGAGCAGTACTTC.

This clone has just a few counts. The chain recombines TRBV6-6 with TRBJ1-1; TRBD1 matches 7 bases. Germline values: CDR1 MNHNY, CDR2 SVGAGI (reference sequence). J lost 1 base, V lost 5 bases, and 7 bases had no gene match. This CDR3 is built from 15 residues. The CDR3 protein is CASSLTGARNTEAFF. The CDR3 nucleotides read TGTGCCAGCAGTCTCACAGGGGCCCGGAACACTGAAGCTTTCTTT.

This clone was counted between two and nine times. The chain is built from TRBV19 and TRBJ1-1; D gene unclear. Germline values: CDR1 LNHDA, CDR2 SQIVND (reference sequence). Trimming took 6 bases from V and 0 from J, leaving 11 bases between them. This CDR3 is built from 14 residues. CDR3 DNA sequence: TGTGCCAGTAGGGTACGAAGAATGAACACTGAAGCTTTCTTT. It codes for CASRVRRMNTEAFF.

This clone was recorded a few times. The chain links TRBV6-1 to TRBJ2-1; D gene unclear. CDR3 length equals 15 residues. The germline V gene has CDR1 MNHNS and CDR2 SASEGT. Trimming took 6 bases from V and 0 from J, leaving 12 bases between them. This CDR3 reads CASSPTLSSYNEQFF. CDR3 sequence (DNA): TGTGCCAGCAGCCCGACTCTCTCCTCCTACAATGAGCAGTTCTTC.

The rearrangement uses TRBV5-1 and TRBJ2-7; perhaps TRBD2 as D (6 bases). CDR3 length equals 15 residues. Trimming removed 1 base from V and 2 bases from J, with 13 bases in between. The V gene's germline CDR1 is SGHRS and CDR2 YFSETQ. The CDR3 coding sequence is TGCGCCAGCAGCTTGCTTACTAGCAAACCCTACGAGCAGTACTTC. It encodes CASSLLTSKPYEQYF.

This clone has only a few counts. V gene TRBV9 combines with J gene TRBJ2-2; possible D gene TRBD2, 5 bases. Germline values: CDR1 SGDLS, CDR2 YYNGEE. Between the trimmed V and J ends, which lost 1 base and 8 bases, there was a span of 9 bases. This CDR3 spans 13 amino acids. Written as DNA, the CDR3 is TGTGCCAGCAGCGTAATACGGGGAGGGGAGCTGTTTTTT. As protein: CASSVIRGGELFF.

J is TRBJ1-1 and V is TRBV5-1; no clear D. This CDR3 region has 14 residues. V lost 0 bases and J lost 5, with 11 bases in between. The germline CDR1 and CDR2 sequences are SGHRS and YFSETQ. This chain's CDR3 is CASSLEATGTEAFF. CDR3 bases: TGCGCCAGCAGCTTGGAGGCCACGGGGACTGAAGCTTTCTTT.

This chain connects TRBV7-8 to TRBJ2-2; D is possibly TRBD1 or TRBD2 (5 bases each). V was clipped by 7 bases and J by 6 bases, with 12 bases between them. The CDR3 runs to 13 residues. CDR1 and CDR2 from the germline V gene are SGHVS and FQNEAQ. CDR3 DNA: TGTGCCAGCATCCGAGGGACGTCCGGGGAGCTGTTTTTT. Translated: CASIRGTSGELFF.

This clone was counted only a few times. The genes are TRBV6-6 and TRBJ2-3; unclear D gene. Per the germline V gene, CDR1 is MNHNY and CDR2 is SVGAGI (reference sequence). There are 12 residues in the CDR3. V was pared by 5 bases and J by 7 bases, with 10 bases between. The CDR3 region is CASSVRENTQYF. CDR3 nucleotides: TGTGCCAGCAGTGTCCGTGAAAATACGCAGTATTTT.

J is TRBJ2-3 and V is TRBV4-3, with D unresolved. Germline V CDR1 and CDR2: LGHNA, YSLEER. The CDR3 totals 17 residues. The germline V and J ends were trimmed by 0 bases and 1 base, with 14 bases remaining between them. CDR3 sequence: CASSQDGAGFGTDTQYF. The CDR3 coding sequence is TGCGCCAGCAGCCAAGATGGAGCCGGATTTGGCACAGATACGCAGTATTTT.

The chain recombines TRBV9 with TRBJ2-3, with 8 positions matching TRBD2. The junction had 13 bases not matched to a gene; V was cut back by 3 bases and J by 7 bases. CDR1 and CDR2 from the germline V gene are SGDLS and YYNGEE. This CDR3 comprises 16 residues. The CDR3: CASSETALTSVNTQYF. In DNA form, the CDR3 reads TGTGCCAGCAGCGAAACAGCCCTGACTAGCGTAAATACGCAGTATTTT.

The V and J genes are TRBV29-1 and TRBJ2-7, with 7 nucleotides matching TRBD1. The CDR3 runs 13 residues. V was pared by 6 bases and J by 1 base, with 6 bases of the junction left unmatched. CDR1 SQVTM and CDR2 ANQGSEA come from the germline V gene. DNA for the CDR3: TGCAGCGTGCCCGGGACAGAATCCTACGAGCAGTACTTC. It codes for CSVPGTESYEQYF.

The sample holds a few counts of this clone. The V gene is TRBV7-3, the J gene TRBJ2-5; possible D gene TRBD1, 6 bases. Germline V CDR1 and CDR2: SGHTA, FQGTGA. The CDR3 has 15 residues. V was trimmed by 4 bases and J by 2 bases, leaving 14 bases between them. CDR3 in DNA: TGTGCCAGCAGCTCAGCAGGGGCGAGGCAAGAGACCCAGTACTTC. Protein: CASSSAGARQETQYF.

The chain is built from TRBV30 and TRBJ2-1; perhaps TRBD1 as D (5 bases). The CDR3 runs 13 residues. The germline V gene has CDR1 GTSNPN and CDR2 SVGIG (reference sequence). The V end lost 0 bases, the J end lost 7 bases, and 10 bases lay between the germline ends. The CDR3 here is CAWSVARVNEQFF. The CDR3 nucleotides read TGTGCCTGGAGTGTTGCCAGGGTGAATGAGCAGTTCTTC.

This clone was seen at least ten times. The chain carries TRBV7-9 and TRBJ2-7; D not resolved. Trimming took 5 bases from V and 7 from J, leaving 21 bases between them. The V gene's germline CDR1 is SEHNR and CDR2 FQNEAQ (reference sequence). CDR3 length: 15 residues. The CDR3 here is CASSPRTDRIGEQYF. The DNA for the CDR3 is TGTGCCAGCAGCCCCCGGACGGACCGGATAGGGGAGCAGTACTTC.

The sample holds a few counts of this clone. The V call is TRBV6-6, the J call TRBJ2-7, with D perhaps being TRBD1 or TRBD2 (5 bases each). Germline V gene data show CDR1 as MNHNY and CDR2 as SVGAGI (reference sequence). The ends were cut back, 0 bases at V and 3 bases at J, with 12 bases in the middle. This CDR3 region has 15 residues. The CDR3 loop is CASSYSGGAGYEQYF. The DNA of the CDR3 is TGTGCCAGCAGTTACTCGGGTGGGGCGGGCTACGAGCAGTACTTC.

This clone was seen a handful of times. This chain joins TRBV7-2 and TRBJ2-7, with D possibly matching TRBD2 (6 bases). V was cut by 5 bases and J by 3 bases, with 17 bases left in between. The CDR3 sequence is 15 residues long. Germline values: CDR1 SGHTA, CDR2 FQGNSA. The CDR3 sequence is CASSPDGGSGYEQYF. The DNA for the CDR3 is TGTGCCAGCAGCCCCGATGGGGGTAGCGGCTACGAGCAGTACTTC.

This clone was counted only a few times. The DNA of the CDR3 is TGTGCCTGGACCTTGCCTACGACAGGGGCCACGACTGACATTCAGTACTTC. It specifies CAWTLPTTGATTDIQYF. This sequence joins TRBV30 and TRBJ2-4; 8 bases map to TRBD1. Trimming took 4 bases from V and 8 from J; bases not matched to a gene: 19. CDR1 is GTSNPN, CDR2 SVGIG, per germline (reference sequence). The CDR3 extends over 17 amino acids.